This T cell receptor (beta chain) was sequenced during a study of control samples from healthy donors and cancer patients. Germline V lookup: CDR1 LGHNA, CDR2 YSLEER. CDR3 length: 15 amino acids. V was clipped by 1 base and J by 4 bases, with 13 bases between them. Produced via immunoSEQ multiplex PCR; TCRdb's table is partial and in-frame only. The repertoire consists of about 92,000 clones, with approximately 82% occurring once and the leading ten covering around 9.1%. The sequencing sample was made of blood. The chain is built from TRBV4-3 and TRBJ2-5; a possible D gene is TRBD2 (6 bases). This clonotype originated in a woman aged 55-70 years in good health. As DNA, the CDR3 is TGCGCCAGCAGCCAAGTCGGCGGGACTTTAGAGACCCAGTACTTC. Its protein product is CASSQVGGTLETQYF.